Listed below are T cell receptor beta chains from one sample, sequenced in a study of blood T cell repertoires in COVID-19. The data were produced by immunoSEQ multiplex PCR, yet TCRdb's version contains in-frame clones alone and is incomplete. The repertoire holds approximately 250,000 clones, around 80% seen once, with over 14% in the top ten. Sequencing was carried out using PBMCs or T cells enriched from blood (not recorded which). All receptors derive from a middle-aged man who had recovered from COVID-19. CDR3s leave out the opening cysteine and the closing phenylalanine or tryptophan.

>TRBV29-1
SVDGSGMNEQF
>TRBV7-9
ASTTRRLAGSNEQF
>TRBV2
ASSKMSTNEKLF
>TRBV9
ASSVLFGQTDGYT
>TRBV5-6
ASSLLGTSGSSYEQY
>TRBV5-1
ASSTGDFSSTDTQY
>TRBV28
ASSRDTSYEQY
>TRBV5-4
ASSSRTSGGYEQY
>TRBV5-6
ASSLVRLVSTDTQY
>TRBV29-1
SVRGNTEAF
>TRBV7-2
ASSLGQGITEAF
>TRBV19
ASSMDRGHRNEQF
>TRBV18
ASSPVGQGLSEAF
>TRBV5-8
ASSGDAHPGNGYT
>TRBV10-3
AITSQRNTEAF
>TRBV7-2
ASSVISGTGGGYT
>TRBV19
ASSMETGPIDGYT
>TRBV28
ASRTRVDSF
>TRBV25-1
ASSEGTGDNQPQH
>TRBV28
ASSSPGFSYGYT
>TRBV5-1
ASSLRGGLHNEQF
>TRBV3-1/TRBV3-2
ASSSLAGGEQF
>TRBV5-5
ASSVQLAVTGELF
>TRBV12-5
ASAWGDQPQH
>TRBV28
ASSFRHLSSYEQY
>TRBV2
ARTDRAGNTIY
>TRBV4-2
ASSQDQGLRELF
>TRBV5-1
ASSFGLAGGPRYNEQF